Listed below are T cell receptor beta chains from one sample, sequenced in a study of breast tumors, draining lymph nodes, adjacent tissues. TCRdb fed the multiplex PCR reads into MiXCR, producing one record per CDR3 protein. The sample has about 200,000 distinct CDR3 sequences, approximately 31% seen once. The sequencing sample was made of axillary lymph node tissue. The source is a female donor with breast cancer. Some clones in this sample may be carry-over from other donors' samples. Both conserved end residues are part of each CDR3. D genes are given only for firm matches.

>TRBD1|TRBV24-1
CASTKTGTGDLYGNSPLHF
>NA|TRBV10-3
CAISGLGGRERSTDTQYF
>NA|TRBV19
CASSIGRGNTEAFF
>TRBD2|TRBV10-1
CASTSGYTGELFF
>NA|TRBV11-1
CASSLRPTTGELFF
>NA|TRBV15
CATSRDYNEQFF
>NA|TRBV7-9
CASSSLSGAGPLDTQYF
>NA|TRBV9
CASSPTISGNTIYF
>NA|TRBV4-1
CASSQGGGGLGNTIYF
>TRBD1|TRBV6-5
CASTTGSSRGTGNYGYTF
>NA|TRBV6-1
CASSRLESTDTQYF
>TRBD1|TRBV12-3/TRBV12-4
CASSSGQGGSNQPQHF
>NA|TRBV6-5
CASSFDRRGELFF
>NA|TRBV2
CASSEDSAGTGGYTF
>NA|TRBV20-1
CSARSGSNATEQFF
>TRBD2|TRBV20-1
CSARDSRTSGGGAQYF
>NA|TRBV6-1
CASSYLQNTGELFF
>TRBD2|TRBV27
CASSYLAGVGKTQYF
>NA|TRBV20-1
CSATGGNEKLFF
>TRBD1|TRBV5-1
CASSLGTGSREKLFF
>TRBD2|TRBV7-8
CASSTWTSGRPNTGELFF
>TRBD1|TRBV2
CASSERTGGQPQHF
>NA|TRBV11-2
CASTTGSPNSPLHF